One sample yielded the 23 T cell receptor beta chains listed below, sequenced in a study of blood T cell repertoires in COVID-19. The repertoire was sequenced with immunoSEQ multiplex PCR; TCRdb's copy has only in-frame clones and lacks some. The table shows some 290,000 clones, with 86% occurring only once. Sequenced material: peripheral blood. All receptors derive from a woman in her 30s with COVID-19, enrolled during active disease.

The chain carries TRBV27 and TRBJ1-2; 10 nucleotides agree with TRBD1. The germline V gene has CDR1 MNHEY and CDR2 SMNVEV (reference sequence). The CDR3 covers 13 residues. V trimming: 5 bases; J trimming: 8 bases; junction bases outside the gene matches: 5. The CDR3 loop reads CASSLGTGDGYTF. The CDR3 nucleotides are TGTGCCAGCAGTCTCGGGACAGGGGACGGCTACACCTTC.

This clone was seen only a few times. V is TRBV11-2 and J is TRBJ2-2; unclear D gene. Per germline, CDR1 SGHAT and CDR2 FQNNGV. The CDR3 sequence is 15 residues long. V dropped 5 bases and J dropped 0 bases, with 10 bases sitting between them. The CDR3 DNA is TGTGCCAGCAGCCAGGTCATCCCGAACACCGGGGAGCTGTTTTTT. This gives the protein CASSQVIPNTGELFF.

The V and J genes are TRBV3-1 (or the pseudogene TRBV3-2) and TRBJ2-3; no clear D. The germline V gene encodes CDR1 LGHDT and CDR2 YNNKEL (reference sequence). V was shortened by 5 bases and J by 5 bases, with 11 bases between the two germline ends. This CDR3 has 13 amino acids. The CDR3 DNA reads as TGTGCCAGCAGCAATTTTGGCGGAGATACGCAGTATTTT. As protein: CASSNFGGDTQYF.

V gene TRBV6-2 or TRBV6-3 combines with J gene TRBJ2-3, with 9 bases identical to TRBD1. CDR3 length: 17 residues. The germline CDR1 and CDR2 sequences are MNHEY and SVGEGT. V lost 2 bases and J lost 4; bases outside the gene matches: 10. The DNA for the CDR3 is TGTGCCAGCAGTTACGGCCGGACAGGGGTCATAGCAGATACGCAGTATTTT. This gives the protein CASSYGRTGVIADTQYF.

J is TRBJ2-1 and V is TRBV27, with 10 bases matching TRBD1. The CDR3 runs 16 residues. Germline V gene lookup returns CDR1 MNHEY and CDR2 SMNVEV (reference sequence). Trimming removed 7 bases from V and 12 bases from J; junction bases left unmatched: 18. The CDR3 region is CASTSPRDRGMLRQFF. The CDR3 DNA reads as TGTGCCAGCACCTCCCCCCGGGACAGGGGAATGTTGAGGCAGTTCTTC.

This clone was observed a handful of times. The genes are TRBV13 and TRBJ1-1; D unresolved. Germline values: CDR1 PRHDT, CDR2 FYEKMQ (reference sequence). Trimming shortened V by 5 bases and J by 0 bases, and 7 bases separated the two germline ends. The CDR3 has 13 amino acids. This chain's CDR3 is CASSEQLNTEAFF. CDR3 bases: TGTGCCAGCAGCGAGCAATTGAACACTGAAGCTTTCTTT. Using reference TRBV13 and TRBJ1-1 for the parts outside the CDR3, the full variable domain is AAGVIQSPRHLIKEKRETATLKCYPIPRHDTVYWYQQGPGQDPQFLISFYEKMQSDKGSIPDRFSAQQFSDYHSELNMSSLELGDSALYFCASSEQLNTEAFFGQGTRLTVV.

V is TRBV4-1 and J is TRBJ2-5; 7 positions agree with TRBD1. The CDR3 is 15 residues long. CDR1 is MGHRA and CDR2 is YSYEKL in the germline V gene. After removal of 2 bases from V and 0 bases from J, the junction contained 3 bases not matched to a gene. The CDR3 bases are TGCGCCAGCAGCCAACAGGGGGTAAACCAAGAGACCCAGTACTTC. It codes for CASSQQGVNQETQYF.

J is TRBJ1-4 and V is TRBV6-5, with D possibly being TRBD1 (5 bases). V shed 10 bases and J shed 10 bases, with 19 bases lying between them. The germline gives CDR1 MNHEY, CDR2 SVGAGI. The CDR3 runs to 13 residues. In nucleotides, the CDR3 is TGTGCCACCCTCAGTGGGGGGTTTGGAAAACTGTTTTTT. Translated: CATLSGGFGKLFF.

The CDR3 sequence is CASSPRAGGGSYNSPLHF. The CDR3 DNA reads TGTGCCAGCAGTCCCCGGGCAGGGGGCGGCTCCTATAATTCACCCCTCCACTTT. The J gene is TRBJ1-6, the V gene TRBV27; 8 nucleotides agree with TRBD1. The germline gives CDR1 MNHEY, CDR2 SMNVEV (reference sequence). This CDR3 spans 18 amino acids. The V and J ends lost 5 bases and 0 bases, in that order; junction bases with no gene match: 9.

The chain joins TRBV6-5 to TRBJ1-6; D perhaps matches TRBD1 (5 bases). CDR3 length: 15 residues. Germline V lookup: CDR1 MNHEY, CDR2 SVGAGI. V dropped 2 bases and J dropped 6 bases, with 11 bases sitting between them. CDR3 DNA: TGTGCCAGCAGTTACGGCAGGCAGGGTAATTCACCCCTCCACTTT. It is translated as CASSYGRQGNSPLHF.

This sequence joins TRBV2 and TRBJ1-2, with unresolved D. From germline, CDR1 is SNHLY and CDR2 FYNNEI. The V end lost 3 bases, the J end lost 0 bases, and 11 bases lay between the germline ends. The CDR3 contains 15 residues. CDR3 coding DNA: TGTGCCAGCAGTGAGGCTCCACGTACTAACTATGGCTACACCTTC. Protein: CASSEAPRTNYGYTF.

This chain joins TRBV20-1 and TRBJ1-6; 8 bases fit TRBD1. This CDR3 region has 14 residues. Germline-derived CDR1 and CDR2 are DFQATT and SNEGSKA (reference sequence). The junction had 5 bases not matched to a gene; V was cut back by 3 bases and J by 7 bases. The CDR3 loop is CSASTGGMNSPLHF. In DNA, the CDR3 is TGCAGTGCTAGTACAGGGGGTATGAATTCACCCCTCCACTTT.

The chain combines TRBV7-9 with TRBJ2-1, with D maybe TRBD1 (7 bases). Trimming shortened V by 2 bases and J by 4 bases, and 15 bases separated the two germline ends. The length of the CDR3 is 16 residues. Germline V gene lookup returns CDR1 SEHNR and CDR2 FQNEAQ (reference sequence). CDR3 region: CASSLFRGAQYNEQFF. CDR3 bases: TGTGCCAGCAGCTTATTCAGGGGGGCTCAGTACAATGAGCAGTTCTTC.

The rearrangement links TRBV6-4 to TRBJ2-1; TRBD1 is a possible D gene (5 bases). V lost 0 bases, J lost 6 bases, and 12 bases lay in between. Germline V CDR1 and CDR2: MRHNA, SNTAGT. The CDR3 totals 15 residues. This chain's CDR3 is CASSDSNRSPNEQFF. As DNA, the CDR3 is TGTGCCAGCAGTGACTCTAACAGGAGTCCCAATGAGCAGTTCTTC.

This chain connects TRBV11-2 to TRBJ1-1; D might be TRBD1 (5 bases). Germline-derived CDR1 and CDR2 are SGHAT and FQNNGV. The CDR3 covers 13 residues. V lost 8 bases, J lost 6 bases, and 16 bases lay in between. The CDR3 region has the DNA TGTGCCAGCTTCGGGGGTGGGTTTTCTGAAGCTTTCTTT. Amino acids: CASFGGGFSEAFF.

The J gene is TRBJ2-1, the V gene TRBV5-1; 10 bases fit TRBD2. V trimming: 4 bases; J trimming: 0 bases; junction bases outside the gene matches: 10. CDR3 length equals 18 residues. Germline CDR1 and CDR2: SGHRS and YFSETQ. The CDR3 nucleotides are TGCGCCAGCAGCGGAGGCTCACTAGCGGGACGCTCCTACAATGAGCAGTTCTTC. Translating it yields CASSGGSLAGRSYNEQFF.

A remark on this clone: Additional DNA sequences in this sample encode the identical CDR3. This chain uses TRBV20-1 with TRBJ2-5; no definite D call. Germline lookup yields CDR1 DFQATT and CDR2 SNEGSKA (reference sequence). Trimming left V 3 bases short and J 5 bases short, with 7 bases between. The CDR3 extends over 11 amino acids. The CDR3 sequence: CSASPSETQYF. CDR3 nucleotides: TGCAGTGCTAGTCCTTCCGAGACCCAGTACTTC.

The chain joins TRBV5-5 to TRBJ2-5; D might be TRBD2 (5 bases). Germline V gene lookup returns CDR1 SGHKS and CDR2 YYEKEE (reference sequence). This CDR3 contains 13 residues. The V and J ends lost 4 bases and 5 bases respectively, with 12 bases between them. The CDR3 sequence is CASSLTGWETQYF. The DNA for the CDR3 is TGTGCCAGCAGCCTAACGGGGTGGGAGACCCAGTACTTC.

The chain recombines TRBV2 with TRBJ2-7; D unresolved. The germline V gene has CDR1 SNHLY and CDR2 FYNNEI. The CDR3 is 14 amino acids. V was trimmed by 5 bases and J by 2 bases, leaving 13 bases between them. The CDR3 region has the DNA TGTGCCAGCAGTTCCTACCCCGACACCTACGAGCAGTACTTC. It translates to CASSSYPDTYEQYF.

This clone occurred a few times. The chain carries TRBV27 and TRBJ1-6, with D perhaps matching TRBD1 (6 bases). The germline V gene encodes CDR1 MNHEY and CDR2 SMNVEV (reference sequence). The CDR3 has 15 amino acids. Between the trimmed V and J ends, which lost 7 bases and 10 bases, there was a span of 20 bases. The chain's CDR3 is CASNHRASAWSPLHF. CDR3 nucleotide sequence: TGTGCCAGCAACCACAGGGCATCCGCTTGGTCACCCCTCCACTTT.

The rearrangement joins TRBV5-5 to TRBJ1-3; no clear D gene. The length of the CDR3 is 14 residues. Trimming removed 4 bases from V and 2 bases from J, with 10 bases in between. The germline V gene encodes CDR1 SGHKS and CDR2 YYEKEE (reference sequence). Here the CDR3 reads CASSQYTTGNTIYF. The CDR3 DNA reads TGTGCCAGCAGCCAGTACACAACTGGAAACACCATATATTTT.

This chain uses TRBV5-4 with TRBJ2-5; a weak D match, TRBD2 (7 bases). In germline, CDR1 is SGHNT, CDR2 YYREEE (reference sequence). This CDR3 has 14 residues. V was clipped by 0 bases and J by 5 bases, with 11 bases between them. The CDR3 nucleotides are TGTGCCAGCAGCTTGGAGGGGGGAGGGGAGACCCAGTACTTC. Its protein product is CASSLEGGGETQYF.

This rearrangement joins TRBV27 to TRBJ1-2, with D possibly TRBD1 on 5 matching bases. V lost 2 bases, J lost 14 bases, and 15 bases lay in between. CDR1 and CDR2 (germline): MNHEY, SMNVEV (reference sequence). There are 12 residues in the CDR3. The CDR3, as DNA: TGTGCCAGCAGTTTACAGGGTAACGCTGAAACCTTC. Its protein product is CASSLQGNAETF.